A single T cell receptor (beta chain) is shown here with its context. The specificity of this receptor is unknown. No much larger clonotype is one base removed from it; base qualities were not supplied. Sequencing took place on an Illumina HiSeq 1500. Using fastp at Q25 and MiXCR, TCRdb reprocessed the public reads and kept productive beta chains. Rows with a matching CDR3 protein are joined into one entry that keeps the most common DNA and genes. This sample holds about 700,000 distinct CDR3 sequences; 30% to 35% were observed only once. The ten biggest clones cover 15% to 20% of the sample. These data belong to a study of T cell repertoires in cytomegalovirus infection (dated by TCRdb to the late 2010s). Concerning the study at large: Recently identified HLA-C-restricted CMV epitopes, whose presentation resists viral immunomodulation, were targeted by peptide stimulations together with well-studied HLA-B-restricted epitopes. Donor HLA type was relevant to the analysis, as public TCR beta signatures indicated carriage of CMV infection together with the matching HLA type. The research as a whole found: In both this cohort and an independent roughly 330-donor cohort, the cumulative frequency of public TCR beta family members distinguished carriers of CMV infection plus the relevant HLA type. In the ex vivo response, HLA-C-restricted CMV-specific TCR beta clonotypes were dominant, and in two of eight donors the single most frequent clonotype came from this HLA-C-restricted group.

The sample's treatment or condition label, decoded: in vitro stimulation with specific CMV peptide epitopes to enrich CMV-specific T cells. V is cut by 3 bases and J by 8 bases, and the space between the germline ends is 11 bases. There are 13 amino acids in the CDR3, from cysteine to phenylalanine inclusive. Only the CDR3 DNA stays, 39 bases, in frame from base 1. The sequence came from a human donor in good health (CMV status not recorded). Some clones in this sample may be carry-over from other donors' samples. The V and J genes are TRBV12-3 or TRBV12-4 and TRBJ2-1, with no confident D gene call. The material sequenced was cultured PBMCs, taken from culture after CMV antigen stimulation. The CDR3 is CASSFTPADEQFF. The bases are TGTGCCAGCAGTTTTACCCCCGCGGATGAGCAGTTCTTC.